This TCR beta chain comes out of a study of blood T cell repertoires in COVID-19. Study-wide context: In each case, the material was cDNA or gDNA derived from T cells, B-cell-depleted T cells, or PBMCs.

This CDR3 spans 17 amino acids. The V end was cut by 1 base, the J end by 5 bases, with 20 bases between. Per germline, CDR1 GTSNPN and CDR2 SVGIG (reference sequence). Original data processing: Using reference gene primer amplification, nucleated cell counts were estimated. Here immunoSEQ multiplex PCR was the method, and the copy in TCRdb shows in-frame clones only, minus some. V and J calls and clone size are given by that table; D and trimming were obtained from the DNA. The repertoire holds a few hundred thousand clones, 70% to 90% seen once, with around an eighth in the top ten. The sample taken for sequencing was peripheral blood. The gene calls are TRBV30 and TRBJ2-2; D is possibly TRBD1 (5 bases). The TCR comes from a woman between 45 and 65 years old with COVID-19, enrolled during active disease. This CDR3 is CAWSGGAGNFPTGELFF. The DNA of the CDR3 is TGTGCCTGGAGTGGCGGCGCAGGGAACTTTCCTACCGGGGAGCTGTTTTTT.